The 14 T cell receptor beta chains below were found in one sample sequenced in a study of blood T cell repertoires in COVID-19. The method was immunoSEQ multiplex PCR; TCRdb's version includes in-frame clones alone and lacks a portion of them. The sample holds 70,000 to 75,000 clones, over 75% seen once. Sequences were obtained from peripheral blood. These TCRs come from a human donor in a cohort sampled during active COVID-19.

The J gene is TRBJ2-7, the V gene TRBV18; D may be TRBD2 (5 bases). The V end lost 1 base, the J end lost 1 base, and 14 bases lay between the germline ends. In germline, CDR1 is KGHSH, CDR2 LQKENI. This CDR3 contains 16 residues. This CDR3 is CASSPLPDTRSYEQYF. Written as DNA, the CDR3 is TGTGCCAGCTCACCACTCCCCGATACTAGGTCCTACGAGCAGTACTTC.

This chain connects TRBV4-1 to TRBJ2-1, with a weak D call TRBD2 (6 bases). Trimming stripped 2 bases from V and 5 bases from J, with 13 bases between. The CDR3 loop spans 15 amino acids. Germline values: CDR1 MGHRA, CDR2 YSYEKL. CDR3 coding DNA: TGCGCCAGCAGCCAAACCGGGACTCCCAACAATGAGCAGTTCTTC. Encoded protein: CASSQTGTPNNEQFF.

The chain has TRBV27 and TRBJ1-1; D is unclear. Germline V gives CDR1 MNHEY, CDR2 SMNVEV (reference sequence). The CDR3 contains 13 residues. V shed 3 bases and J shed 7 bases, with 12 bases lying between them. CDR3 nucleotides: TGTGCCAGCAGTTTGTTAAGGGAGGGTGAAGCTTTCTTT. It codes for CASSLLREGEAFF.

On this clone: Compared with germline, one end of the junction differs, possibly owing to a read error. This sequence joins TRBV2 and TRBJ2-3, with TRBD1 as a possible D gene (6 bases). CDR1 SNHLY and CDR2 FYNNEI come from the germline V gene. The CDR3 loop spans 14 amino acids. The CDR3 sequence is CASSQAGAEDTQYF. The CDR3 DNA reads as TGTGCCAGCAGTCAAGCAGGGGCTGAGGATACGCAGTATTTT. Filled out from reference TRBV2 and TRBJ2-3, the complete variable domain reads EPEVTQTPSHQVTQMGQEVILRCVPISNHLYFYWYRQILGQKVEFLVSFYNNEISEKSEIFDDQFSVERPDGSNFTLKIRSTKLEDSAMYFCASSQAGAEDTQYFGPGTRLTVL.

CDR3 coding DNA: TGTGCCAGCAGATTCCGGCAGGTCGGCGGCTACACCTTC. It encodes CASRFRQVGGYTF. The chain carries TRBV6-5 and TRBJ1-2; D is uncertain. This CDR3 has 13 residues. Trimming shortened V by 6 bases and J by 8 bases, and 16 bases separated the two germline ends. Germline loops: CDR1 MNHEY, CDR2 SVGAGI.

The chain employs TRBV5-5 and TRBJ2-1, with 7 bases identical to TRBD2. The CDR3 runs to 13 residues. Germline assignment: CDR1 SGHKS and CDR2 YYEKEE (reference sequence). V was clipped by 0 bases and J by 10 bases; unmatched bases: 4. CDR3 sequence reads: CASSLVTSREQFF. CDR3 nucleotides: TGTGCCAGCAGCTTGGTGACTAGCAGGGAGCAGTTCTTC.

This chain connects TRBV20-1 to TRBJ2-1; D unresolved. V lost 3 bases and J lost 1, with 13 bases in between. Germline CDR1 and CDR2: DFQATT and SNEGSKA (reference sequence). CDR3 length: 15 amino acids. CDR3 protein: CSASGAPASYNEQFF. The DNA of the CDR3 is TGCAGTGCTAGTGGCGCGCCCGCATCCTACAATGAGCAGTTCTTC.

V gene TRBV20-1 combines with J gene TRBJ2-7; TRBD1 is a possible D gene (6 bases). Per the germline V gene, CDR1 is DFQATT and CDR2 is SNEGSKA (reference sequence). The CDR3 covers 15 residues. Deletions cut 3 bases from V and 1 base from J, with 16 bases between. Here the CDR3 reads CSASGAGQGSYEQYF. The CDR3 DNA reads as TGCAGTGCTAGTGGGGCCGGGCAGGGGTCCTACGAGCAGTACTTC.

The V and J genes are TRBV5-4 and TRBJ2-3, with 10 bases fitting TRBD2. The CDR3 extends over 15 amino acids. J gave up 7 bases and V 2 bases, and 7 bases lay outside the gene matches. Germline V gene sequence: CDR1 SGHNT, CDR2 YYREEE (reference sequence). The CDR3 nucleotides read TGTGCCAGCAGCTTCAGCGGGGGGGCCGTCAATACGCAGTATTTT. Its translation: CASSFSGGAVNTQYF.

The chain recombines TRBV28 with TRBJ2-7, with 7 bases aligning to TRBD1. The CDR3 totals 15 residues. Germline assignment: CDR1 MDHEN and CDR2 SYDVKM. V trimming: 5 bases; J trimming: 4 bases; junction bases outside the gene matches: 11. CDR3 region: CASSKPDEGAYEQYF. In DNA form, the CDR3 reads TGTGCCAGCAGTAAGCCTGACGAGGGGGCATACGAGCAGTACTTC. Full variable domain (outside the CDR3, taken from reference TRBV28 and TRBJ2-7): DVKVTQSSRYLVKRTGEKVFLECVQDMDHENMFWYRQDPGLGLRLIYFSYDVKMKEKGDIPEGYSVSREKKERFSLILESASTNQTSMYLCASSKPDEGAYEQYFGPGTRLTVT.

The chain links TRBV29-1 to TRBJ2-3, with 9 positions matching TRBD1. The germline gives CDR1 SQVTM, CDR2 ANQGSEA. The J segment lost 5 bases and the V segment lost 7 bases, leaving 16 bases of the junction unmatched. CDR3 length equals 16 residues. The CDR3 spells CSALTGGFRFRDTQYF. DNA for the CDR3: TGCAGCGCCCTAACAGGGGGCTTTAGGTTTAGAGATACGCAGTATTTT.

The chain has TRBV30 and TRBJ1-2, with TRBD1 matching 9 bases. The CDR3 consists of 14 residues. Germline V gives CDR1 GTSNPN, CDR2 SVGIG (reference sequence). V shed 4 bases, J shed 6 bases, and the junction held 9 bases outside the gene matches. CDR3 in amino acids: CAWIRGQGIDGYTF. The CDR3 DNA follows: TGTGCCTGGATCAGGGGACAGGGTATCGATGGCTACACCTTC.

This clone was seen a handful of times. The V gene is TRBV12-5, the J gene TRBJ2-1; 10 positions agree with TRBD1. This CDR3 comprises 15 residues. CDR1 and CDR2 (germline): LGHNT, FRNRAP. V lost 6 bases and J lost 8; bases outside the gene matches: 10. CDR3 in amino acids: CASGPTGGRSHEQFF. Here the CDR3 DNA reads TGTGCTAGTGGACCGACAGGGGGCAGGTCCCATGAGCAGTTCTTC.

J is TRBJ2-3 and V is TRBV18; 12 nucleotides match TRBD2. The junction had 7 bases not matched to a gene; V was cut back by 5 bases and J by 1 base. Germline-derived CDR1 and CDR2 are KGHSH and LQKENI. This CDR3 is 17 amino acids long. Here the CDR3 reads CASSIGTSGSGTDTQYF. As DNA, the CDR3 is TGTGCCAGCTCAATTGGGACTAGCGGGTCTGGCACAGATACGCAGTATTTT.